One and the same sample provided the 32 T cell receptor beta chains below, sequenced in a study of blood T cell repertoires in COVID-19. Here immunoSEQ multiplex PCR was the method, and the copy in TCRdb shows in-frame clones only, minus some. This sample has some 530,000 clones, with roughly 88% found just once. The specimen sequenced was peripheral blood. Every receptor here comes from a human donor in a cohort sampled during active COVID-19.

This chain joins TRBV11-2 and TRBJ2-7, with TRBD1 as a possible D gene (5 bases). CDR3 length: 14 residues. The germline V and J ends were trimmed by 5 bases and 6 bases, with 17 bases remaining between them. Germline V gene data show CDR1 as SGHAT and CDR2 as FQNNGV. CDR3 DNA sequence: TGTGCCAGCAGCCGAACGTCCCAGGGCCGCGAGCAGTACTTC. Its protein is CASSRTSQGREQYF.

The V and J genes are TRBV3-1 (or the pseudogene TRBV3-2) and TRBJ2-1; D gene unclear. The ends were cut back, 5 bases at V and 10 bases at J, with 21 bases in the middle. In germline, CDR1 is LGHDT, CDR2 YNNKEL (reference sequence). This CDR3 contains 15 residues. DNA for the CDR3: TGTGCCAGCAGCTCCCCCCTTGCAGTAAACAGAGAGCAGTTCTTC. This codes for CASSSPLAVNREQFF.

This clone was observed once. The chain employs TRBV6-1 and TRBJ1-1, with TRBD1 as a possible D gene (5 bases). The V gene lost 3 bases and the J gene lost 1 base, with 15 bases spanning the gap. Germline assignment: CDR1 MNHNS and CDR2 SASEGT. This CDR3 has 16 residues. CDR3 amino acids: CASSDVTQGGNTEAFF. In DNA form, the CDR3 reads TGTGCCAGCAGTGACGTGACCCAGGGTGGGAACACTGAAGCTTTCTTT.

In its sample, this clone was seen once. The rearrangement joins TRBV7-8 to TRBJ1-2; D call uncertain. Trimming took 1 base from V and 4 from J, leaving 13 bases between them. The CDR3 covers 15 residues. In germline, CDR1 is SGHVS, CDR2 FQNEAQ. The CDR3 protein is CASSLEVQSFYGYTF. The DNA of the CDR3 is TGTGCCAGCAGCTTAGAGGTACAGAGTTTCTATGGCTACACCTTC. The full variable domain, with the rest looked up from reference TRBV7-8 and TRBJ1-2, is GAGVSQSPRYKVAKRGQDVALRCDPISGHVSLFWYQQALGQGPEFLTYFQNEAQLDKSGLPSDRFFAERPEGSVSTLKIQRTQQEDSAVYLCASSLEVQSFYGYTFGSGTRLTVV.

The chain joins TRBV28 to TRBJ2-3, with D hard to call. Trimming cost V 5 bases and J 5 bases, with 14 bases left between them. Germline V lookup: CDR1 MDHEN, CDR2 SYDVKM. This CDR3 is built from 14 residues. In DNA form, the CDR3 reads TGTGCCAGCAGTCGACCCTACCGAGGAGATACGCAGTATTTT. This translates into CASSRPYRGDTQYF.

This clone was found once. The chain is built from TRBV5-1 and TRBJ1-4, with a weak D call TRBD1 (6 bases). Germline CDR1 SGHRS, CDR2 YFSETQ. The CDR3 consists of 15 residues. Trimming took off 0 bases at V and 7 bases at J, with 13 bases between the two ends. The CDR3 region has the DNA TGCGCCAGCAGCTTGGCCCAGGGGCGGACTGAAAAACTGTTTTTT. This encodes CASSLAQGRTEKLFF.

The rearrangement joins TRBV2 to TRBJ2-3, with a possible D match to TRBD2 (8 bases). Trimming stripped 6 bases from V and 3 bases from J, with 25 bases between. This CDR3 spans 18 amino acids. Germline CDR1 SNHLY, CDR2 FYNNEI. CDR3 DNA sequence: TGTGCCAGCAGACAGGGGCGAAGCGGGAGTGTAGGGACAGATACGCAGTATTTT. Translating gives CASRQGRSGSVGTDTQYF.

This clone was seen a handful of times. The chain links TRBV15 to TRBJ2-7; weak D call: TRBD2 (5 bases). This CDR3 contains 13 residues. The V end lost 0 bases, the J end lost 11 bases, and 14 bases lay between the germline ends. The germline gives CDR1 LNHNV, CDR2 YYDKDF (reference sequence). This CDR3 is CATSRDRRENEYF. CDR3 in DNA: TGTGCCACCAGCAGAGATAGAAGGGAGAATGAGTACTTC.

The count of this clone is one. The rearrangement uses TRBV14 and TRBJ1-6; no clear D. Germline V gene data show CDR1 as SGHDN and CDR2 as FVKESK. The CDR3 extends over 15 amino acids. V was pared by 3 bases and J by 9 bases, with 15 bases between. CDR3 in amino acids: CASSQRTQFTSPLHF. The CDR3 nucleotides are TGTGCCAGCAGCCAGAGGACTCAATTTACTTCACCCCTCCACTTT.

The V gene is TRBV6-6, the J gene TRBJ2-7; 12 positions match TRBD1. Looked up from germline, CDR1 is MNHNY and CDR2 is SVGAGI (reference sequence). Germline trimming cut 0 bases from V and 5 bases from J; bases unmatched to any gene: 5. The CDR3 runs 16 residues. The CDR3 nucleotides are TGTGCCAGCAGTTACTCGGCCGGGACAGGGGGCCACGAGCAGTACTTC. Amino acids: CASSYSAGTGGHEQYF.

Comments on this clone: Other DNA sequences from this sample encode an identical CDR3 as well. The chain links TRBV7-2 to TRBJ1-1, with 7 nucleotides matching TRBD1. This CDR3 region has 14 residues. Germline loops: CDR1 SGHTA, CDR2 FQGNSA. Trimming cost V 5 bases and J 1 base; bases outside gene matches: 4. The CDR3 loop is CASSPRQGNTEAFF. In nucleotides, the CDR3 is TGTGCCAGCAGCCCCAGACAGGGGAACACTGAAGCTTTCTTT.

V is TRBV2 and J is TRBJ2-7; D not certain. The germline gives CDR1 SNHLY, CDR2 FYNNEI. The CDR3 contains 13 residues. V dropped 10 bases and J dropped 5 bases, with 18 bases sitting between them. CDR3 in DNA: TGTGCCACCCGTGAGCTAGTCAACAACGAGCAGTACTTC. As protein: CATRELVNNEQYF.

In DNA, the CDR3 is TGTGCCACCAGCAGAGCTGGACAGACCCAAGAGACCCAGTACTTC. Amino acids: CATSRAGQTQETQYF. The rearrangement links TRBV15 to TRBJ2-5; D is perhaps TRBD1 (6 bases). Germline V lookup: CDR1 LNHNV, CDR2 YYDKDF (reference sequence). The CDR3 runs 15 residues. V lost 1 base and J lost 1, with 10 bases in between.

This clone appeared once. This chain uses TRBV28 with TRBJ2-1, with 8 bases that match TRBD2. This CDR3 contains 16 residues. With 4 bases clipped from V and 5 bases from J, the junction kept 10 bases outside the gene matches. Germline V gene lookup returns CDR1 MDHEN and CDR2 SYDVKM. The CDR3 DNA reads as TGTGCCAGCAGTTCGGGGCGGGAGGTAAACCACAATGAGCAGTTCTTC. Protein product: CASSSGREVNHNEQFF.

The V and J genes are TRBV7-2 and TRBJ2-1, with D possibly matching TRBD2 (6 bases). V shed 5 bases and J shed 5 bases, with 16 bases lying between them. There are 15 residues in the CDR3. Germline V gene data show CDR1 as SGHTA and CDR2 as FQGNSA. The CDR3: CASSHPRTTHNEQFF. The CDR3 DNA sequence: TGTGCCAGCAGCCATCCCCGGACTACCCACAATGAGCAGTTCTTC.

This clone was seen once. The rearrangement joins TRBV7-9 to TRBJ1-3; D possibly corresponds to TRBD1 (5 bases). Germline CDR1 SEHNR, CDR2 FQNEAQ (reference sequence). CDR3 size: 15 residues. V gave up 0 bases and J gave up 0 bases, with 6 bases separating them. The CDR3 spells CASSLAQGSGNTIYF. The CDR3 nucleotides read TGTGCCAGCAGCTTAGCGCAGGGCTCTGGAAACACCATATATTTT.

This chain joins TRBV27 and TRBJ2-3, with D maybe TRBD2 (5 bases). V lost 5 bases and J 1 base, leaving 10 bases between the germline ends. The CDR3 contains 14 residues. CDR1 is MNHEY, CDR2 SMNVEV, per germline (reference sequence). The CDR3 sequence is CASSTRAGTDTQYF. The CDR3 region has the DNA TGTGCCAGCAGTACGCGGGCGGGCACAGATACGCAGTATTTT.

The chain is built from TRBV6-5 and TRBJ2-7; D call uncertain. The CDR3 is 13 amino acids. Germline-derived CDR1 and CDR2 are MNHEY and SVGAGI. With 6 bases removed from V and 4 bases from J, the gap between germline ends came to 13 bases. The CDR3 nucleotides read TGTGCCAGCAGCCTAGTAACGGGTTACGAGCAGTACTTC. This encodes CASSLVTGYEQYF.

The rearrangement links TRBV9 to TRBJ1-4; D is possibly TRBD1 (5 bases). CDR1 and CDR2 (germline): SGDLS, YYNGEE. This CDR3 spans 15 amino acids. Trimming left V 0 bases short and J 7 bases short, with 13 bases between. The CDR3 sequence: CASSVAEGRGEKLFF. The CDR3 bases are TGTGCCAGCAGCGTAGCGGAGGGGAGGGGTGAAAAACTGTTTTTT.

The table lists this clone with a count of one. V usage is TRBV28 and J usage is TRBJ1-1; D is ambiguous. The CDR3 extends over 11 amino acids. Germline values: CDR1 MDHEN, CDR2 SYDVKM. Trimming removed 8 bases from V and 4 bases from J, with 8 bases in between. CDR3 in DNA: TGTGCCAGCCGGGATGGCACTGAAGCTTTCTTT. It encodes CASRDGTEAFF.

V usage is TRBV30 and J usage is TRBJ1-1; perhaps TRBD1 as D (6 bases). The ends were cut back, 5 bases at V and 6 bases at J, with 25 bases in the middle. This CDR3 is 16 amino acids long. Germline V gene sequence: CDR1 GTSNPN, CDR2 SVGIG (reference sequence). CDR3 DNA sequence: TGTGCCTGGCAGCGGGGCGGGCCAGGGGCCGGTCCTGAAGCTTTCTTT. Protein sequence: CAWQRGGPGAGPEAFF.

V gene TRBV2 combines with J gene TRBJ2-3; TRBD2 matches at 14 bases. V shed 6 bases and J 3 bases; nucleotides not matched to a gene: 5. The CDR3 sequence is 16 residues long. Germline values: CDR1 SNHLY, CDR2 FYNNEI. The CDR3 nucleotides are TGTGCCAGCAGGCCTCGACTAGCGGGAGGGACAGATACGCAGTATTTT. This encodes CASRPRLAGGTDTQYF.

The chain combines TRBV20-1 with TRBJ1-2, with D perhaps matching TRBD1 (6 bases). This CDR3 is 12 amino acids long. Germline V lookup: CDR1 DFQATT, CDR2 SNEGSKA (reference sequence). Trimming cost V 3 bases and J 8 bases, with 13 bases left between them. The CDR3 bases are TGCAGTGCTAGTACAGGGATACGCGGCTACACCTTC. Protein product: CSASTGIRGYTF.

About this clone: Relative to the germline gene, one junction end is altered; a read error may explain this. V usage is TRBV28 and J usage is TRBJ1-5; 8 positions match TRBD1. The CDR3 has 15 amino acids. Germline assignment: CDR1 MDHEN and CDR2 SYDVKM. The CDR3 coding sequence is TGTGCCAGCAGTCCCACCGGGACAGGCTCTCAGGCCCAGCATTTT. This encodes CASSPTGTGSQAQHF.

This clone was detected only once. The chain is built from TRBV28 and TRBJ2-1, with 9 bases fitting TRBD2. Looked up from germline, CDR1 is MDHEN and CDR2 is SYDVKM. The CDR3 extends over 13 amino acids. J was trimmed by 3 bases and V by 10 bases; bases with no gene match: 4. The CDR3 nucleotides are TGTGCCACGCTAGCGGGAAACTACAATGAGCAGTTCTTC. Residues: CATLAGNYNEQFF.

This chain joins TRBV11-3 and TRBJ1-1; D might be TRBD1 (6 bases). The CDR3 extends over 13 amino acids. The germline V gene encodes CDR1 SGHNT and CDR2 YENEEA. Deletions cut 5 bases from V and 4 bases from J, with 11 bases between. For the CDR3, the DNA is TGTGCCAGCAGCCCGAAACAGGGCACTGAAGCTTTCTTT. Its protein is CASSPKQGTEAFF.

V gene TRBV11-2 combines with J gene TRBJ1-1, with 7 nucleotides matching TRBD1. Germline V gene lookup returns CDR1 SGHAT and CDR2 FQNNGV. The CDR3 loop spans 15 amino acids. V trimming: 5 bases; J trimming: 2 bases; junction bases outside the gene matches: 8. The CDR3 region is CASSLRGQLNTEAFF. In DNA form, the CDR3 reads TGTGCCAGCAGCCTAAGGGGACAGCTTAACACTGAAGCTTTCTTT.

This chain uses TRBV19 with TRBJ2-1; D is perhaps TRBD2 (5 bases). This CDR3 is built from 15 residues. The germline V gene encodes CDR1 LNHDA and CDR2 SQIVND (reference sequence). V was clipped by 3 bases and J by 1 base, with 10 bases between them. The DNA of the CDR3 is TGTGCCAGTAGTATGGGTAGCGCATCCTACAATGAGCAGTTCTTC. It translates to CASSMGSASYNEQFF.

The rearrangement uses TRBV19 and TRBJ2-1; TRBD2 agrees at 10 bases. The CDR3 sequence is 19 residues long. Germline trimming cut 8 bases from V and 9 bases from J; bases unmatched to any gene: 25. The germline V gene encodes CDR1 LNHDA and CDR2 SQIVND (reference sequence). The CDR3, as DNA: TGTGCCAGTGCTGGGGACGCAAGACTGGGCAGCGGGAGGGCTTCTGAGCAGTTCTTC. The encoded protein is CASAGDARLGSGRASEQFF.

The CDR3 DNA sequence: TGTGCCAGCAGTTCAACTTCGGGCAAGGAGGCACTCTATGGCTACACCTTC. It translates to CASSSTSGKEALYGYTF. This chain connects TRBV28 to TRBJ1-2; D is unclear. CDR1 and CDR2 (germline): MDHEN, SYDVKM. The V and J ends lost 4 bases and 4 bases respectively, with 22 bases between them. CDR3 length: 17 residues.

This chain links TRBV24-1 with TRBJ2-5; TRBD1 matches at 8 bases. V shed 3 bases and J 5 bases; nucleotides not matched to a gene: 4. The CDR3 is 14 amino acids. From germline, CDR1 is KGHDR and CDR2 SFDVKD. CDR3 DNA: TGTGCCACCAGTGATCCCCAGGGGGCTGAGACCCAGTACTTC. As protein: CATSDPQGAETQYF.

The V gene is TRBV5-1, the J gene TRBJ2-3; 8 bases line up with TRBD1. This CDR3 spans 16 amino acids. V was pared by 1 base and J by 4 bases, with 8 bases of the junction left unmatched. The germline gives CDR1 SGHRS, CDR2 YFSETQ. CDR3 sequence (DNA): TGCGCCAGCAGCTTGCGTGTGACAGGGGCTGCAGATACGCAGTATTTT. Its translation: CASSLRVTGAADTQYF.